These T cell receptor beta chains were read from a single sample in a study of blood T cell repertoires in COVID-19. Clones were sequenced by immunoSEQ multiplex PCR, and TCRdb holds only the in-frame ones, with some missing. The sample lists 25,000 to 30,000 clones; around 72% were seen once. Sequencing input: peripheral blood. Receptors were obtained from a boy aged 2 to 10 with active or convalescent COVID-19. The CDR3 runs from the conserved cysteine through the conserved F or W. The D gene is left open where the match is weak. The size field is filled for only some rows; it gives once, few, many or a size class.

TGTGCCAGCAGCTCCAGGGGGCGGGAGCCCTACAATGAGCAGTTCTTC	CASSSRGREPYNEQFF	-	TRBV7-9	-	TRBJ2-1
TGTGCCAGCAGTTCAATAGACCGGGACAGAAAAAAACTGTTTTTT	CASSSIDRDRKKLFF	-	TRBV6-2/TRBV6-3	TRBD1	TRBJ1-4
TGTGCCAGCAGTTCCGGGACAGGGTATTCACCCCTCCACTTT	CASSSGTGYSPLHF	-	TRBV6-5	TRBD1	TRBJ1-6
TGTGCCAGCAGCCTAGACAGGGAGGAAGCTTTCTTT	CASSLDREEAFF	few	TRBV7-8	TRBD1	TRBJ1-1
TGTGCCAGCAGCCACTTGACAAAAGGAGAGCAGTACTTC	CASSHLTKGEQYF	-	TRBV14	-	TRBJ2-7
TGCGCCAGCAGCTGGGGCGGCAATGAGCAGTTCTTC	CASSWGGNEQFF	-	TRBV5-1	-	TRBJ2-1
TGTGCCAGCAGCCAAGGATTAGCGGGAGTAGGCGAGCAGTACTTC	CASSQGLAGVGEQYF	-	TRBV3-1/TRBV3-2	TRBD2	TRBJ2-7
TGTGCCAGCTCCTGGGCCCTTGGTTCTATTGAACACCTAGGGGCAGCTTTCTTT	CASSWALGSIEHLGAAFF	-	TRBV18	-	TRBJ1-1
TGTGCCAGCAACCCACTAGCTGCGAGCTCCTACAATGAGCAGTTCTTC	CASNPLAASSYNEQFF	-	TRBV21-1	-	TRBJ2-1
TGTGCCACCAGCAGAGTAAGACTCACAGGGGTGAGGAGTCAGCCCCAGCATTTT	CATSRVRLTGVRSQPQHF	once	TRBV15	TRBD1	TRBJ1-5
TGCGCCAGCAGCCATCCTATTAGCGGGAGGGCCGGCTCCGGGGAGCTGTTTTTT	CASSHPISGRAGSGELFF	-	TRBV4-1	TRBD2	TRBJ2-2
TGTGCCAGCAGGACACAGTCCGGGACTAACTATGGCTACACCTTC	CASRTQSGTNYGYTF	-	TRBV6-5	-	TRBJ1-2
TGTGCCTGGAGTATAAGTTGGCCCCTAGCGGGAGGCGAGCAGTACTTC	CAWSISWPLAGGEQYF	-	TRBV30	TRBD2	TRBJ2-7
TGTGCCTGGAGTCGGGACAGACCCTATGGCTACACCTTC	CAWSRDRPYGYTF	-	TRBV30	TRBD1	TRBJ1-2
TGTGCCAGCAGTTTAGTGGGACTGACCCAAGAGACCCAGTACTTC	CASSLVGLTQETQYF	few	TRBV27	-	TRBJ2-5
TGCAGTGCTAGCTATAACACTGAAGCTTTCTTT	CSASYNTEAFF	-	TRBV20-1	-	TRBJ1-1
TGTGCCAGCAGCCAACAAGGACTGCTCTCTGGGGCCAACGTCCTGACTTTC	CASSQQGLLSGANVLTF	-	TRBV3-1/TRBV3-2	-	TRBJ2-6
TGCGCCAGCAGTCAATCGGGACACGGGAGGAACGAGCAGTACTTC	CASSQSGHGRNEQYF	few	TRBV10-2	-	TRBJ2-7
TGTGCCAGCTCACCCTCGACAGATACGCAGTATTTT	CASSPSTDTQYF	-	TRBV18	-	TRBJ2-3
TGTGCCAGCAGATCGTCTTACACCGGGGAGCTGTTTTTT	CASRSSYTGELFF	-	TRBV2	-	TRBJ2-2
TGCAGCGTTGAGTGGGGACAAACTAATGAAAAACTGTTTTTT	CSVEWGQTNEKLFF	-	TRBV29-1	-	TRBJ1-4
TGTGCCAGCAGCCGGGACAGGGTAAACGAGCAGTACTTC	CASSRDRVNEQYF	-	TRBV7-2	TRBD1	TRBJ2-7
TGTGCCAGCTCCGGCAGGTCGCCGGGCTACACCTTC	CASSGRSPGYTF	many	TRBV12-3/TRBV12-4	-	TRBJ1-2
TGTGCCTGGGAATTCTCGGACAGAAAAAATTCACCCCTCCACTTT	CAWEFSDRKNSPLHF	-	TRBV30	-	TRBJ1-6
TGTGCCAGCAGTGACAGGGGGCCCAACACTGAAGCTTTCTTT	CASSDRGPNTEAFF	few	TRBV6-1	TRBD1	TRBJ1-1
TGTGCCAGCAGCCAAAACACTGAAGCTTTCTTT	CASSQNTEAFF	-	TRBV11-2	-	TRBJ1-1
TGTGCCTGGAGTGTCACGAGAGAGCAGTACTTC	CAWSVTREQYF	-	TRBV30	-	TRBJ2-7
TGCGCCAGCAGCTCAACAAGGAGTACTAGCACAGATACGCAGTATTTT	CASSSTRSTSTDTQYF	once	TRBV5-1	-	TRBJ2-3
TGTGCCACCAGTGACCCGGGTGTCCCGGGACTAGCGGGAAGGGATACGCAGTATTTT	CATSDPGVPGLAGRDTQYF	-	TRBV24-1	TRBD2	TRBJ2-3
TGTGCCAGCTCACCAGCAAGTTATAGATCTTACCACTCTGGAAACACCATATATTTT	CASSPASYRSYHSGNTIYF	few	TRBV18	-	TRBJ1-3
TGTGCCAGCAGCTATGGACACTCACAAGAGACCCAGTACTTC	CASSYGHSQETQYF	-	TRBV7-8	-	TRBJ2-5
TGTGCCAGCAGATGGAGTGGGGCAGGTAATGAAAAACTGTTTTTT	CASRWSGAGNEKLFF	-	TRBV27	-	TRBJ1-4
TGTGCCAGCAGTTACTTCGGGTATCTTGGTGAAAAACTGTTTTTT	CASSYFGYLGEKLFF	-	TRBV6-2/TRBV6-3	-	TRBJ1-4
TGTGCCAGCAGCTTGGTTCTGGACTTCTCTCGGGGAGATACGCAGTATTTT	CASSLVLDFSRGDTQYF	few	TRBV5-5	-	TRBJ2-3
TGTGCCAGCAGTGGGGGGACAGCGAACTATGGCTACACCTTC	CASSGGTANYGYTF	-	TRBV28	TRBD1	TRBJ1-2
TGTGCCACCAGTGGCCACACAGGGTTGACCTACAATGAGCAGTTCTTC	CATSGHTGLTYNEQFF	-	TRBV24-1	-	TRBJ2-1
TGTGCCAGCATGCCTAACAGCCCCTACAATGAGCAGTTCTTC	CASMPNSPYNEQFF	-	TRBV6-6	-	TRBJ2-1
TGCGCCAGCAGTCTTACAGGGGGGGCCTACGAGCAGTACTTC	CASSLTGGAYEQYF	-	TRBV4-1	-	TRBJ2-7
TGTGCCAGCAGCCAACAGGGCGCGGGTTACGAGCAGTACTTC	CASSQQGAGYEQYF	-	TRBV6-6	-	TRBJ2-7
TGTGCCACCAGTGACCCCGGGACAGGACTTAATCAGCCCCAGCATTTT	CATSDPGTGLNQPQHF	-	TRBV24-1	TRBD1	TRBJ1-5
TGTGCCAGCAGTTTTGCGGGGGGCCGAACTGAAGCTTTCTTT	CASSFAGGRTEAFF	-	TRBV27	-	TRBJ1-1
TGTGCCAGCAGTGGAGGGCAGGCGGGAAATCAGCCCCAGCATTTT	CASSGGQAGNQPQHF	-	TRBV28	-	TRBJ1-5
TGTGCCAGCAGCAAAGGGGGACAGGGTTATGGCTACACCTTC	CASSKGGQGYGYTF	-	TRBV21-1	-	TRBJ1-2